Shown below are 21 T cell receptor beta chains from a single sample sequenced in a study of blood T cell repertoires in COVID-19. Sequencing was performed with immunoSEQ multiplex PCR; in TCRdb, only in-frame clones are kept and a portion is missing. The profile covers about 18,000 clones, with 80% appearing a single time and approximately 9.9% taken by the ten largest. Sequenced: peripheral blood. These receptors all stem from a man aged 80 or over with acute or convalescent COVID-19.

The chain combines TRBV5-4 with TRBJ1-2, with no clear D. The CDR3 has 14 residues. V was shortened by 3 bases and J by 5 bases, with 14 bases between the two germline ends. Germline CDR1 reads SGHNT; CDR2 reads YYREEE (reference sequence). The CDR3 DNA reads TGTGCCAGCAGCTCCTCCGCGGGAGATTATGGCTACACCTTC. Its protein product is CASSSSAGDYGYTF.

The genes are TRBV4-3 and TRBJ1-1; perhaps TRBD1 as D (5 bases). V was trimmed by 4 bases and J by 3 bases, leaving 12 bases between them. Looked up from germline, CDR1 is LGHNA and CDR2 is YSLEER. The CDR3 consists of 14 residues. CDR3 loop: CASSRTWGDTEAFF. The CDR3 nucleotides are TGCGCCAGCAGCCGCACCTGGGGGGACACTGAAGCTTTCTTT.

This chain joins TRBV6-5 and TRBJ1-3, with D possibly being TRBD1 (5 bases). The CDR3 loop spans 15 amino acids. The germline gives CDR1 MNHEY, CDR2 SVGAGI. The V end was cut by 6 bases, the J end by 6 bases, with 18 bases between. CDR3 loop: CASRLNGWGQNTIYF. The CDR3 DNA reads TGTGCCAGCAGATTAAACGGGTGGGGCCAAAACACCATATATTTT.

The gene calls are TRBV6-2 or TRBV6-3 and TRBJ1-5, with no clear D. Trimming pared 4 bases from V and 4 bases from J, leaving 8 bases between. The CDR3 runs to 13 residues. CDR1 is MNHEY, CDR2 SVGEGT, per germline. The CDR3 reads CASSSYLNQPQHF. In DNA, the CDR3 is TGTGCCAGCAGTTCTTATCTAAATCAGCCCCAGCATTTT.

J is TRBJ1-2 and V is TRBV5-4; no firm D call. Deletions cut 4 bases from V and 0 bases from J, with 7 bases between. Germline V gene sequence: CDR1 SGHNT, CDR2 YYREEE (reference sequence). The CDR3 runs to 13 residues. The CDR3 loop is CASSHTSNYGYTF. The CDR3 DNA sequence: TGTGCCAGCAGCCACACCTCTAACTATGGCTACACCTTC. Based on the CDR3 plus reference TRBV5-4 and TRBJ1-2, the full variable domain is ETGVTQSPTHLIKTRGQQVTLRCSSQSGHNTVSWYQQALGQGPQFIFQYYREEENGRGNFPPRFSGLQFPNYSSELNVNALELDDSALYLCASSHTSNYGYTFGSGTRLTVV.

The rearrangement links TRBV5-1 to TRBJ1-1, with TRBD1 matching 9 bases. The germline gives CDR1 SGHRS, CDR2 YFSETQ. V shed 7 bases and J 5 bases; nucleotides not matched to a gene: 9. The CDR3 runs to 14 residues. The CDR3 nucleotides read TGCGCCAGCGGACCTACAGGGGGCTCGACTGAAGCTTTCTTT. Translation gives CASGPTGGSTEAFF.

The chain combines TRBV18 with TRBJ1-1; the match to TRBD1 covers 8 bases. Germline values: CDR1 KGHSH, CDR2 LQKENI. There are 16 residues in the CDR3. After removal of 3 bases from V and 5 bases from J, the junction contained 11 bases not matched to a gene. The CDR3 here is CASSPRDRPGGTEAFF. CDR3 nucleotides: TGTGCCAGCTCACCCAGGGACAGGCCCGGCGGGACTGAAGCTTTCTTT.

V usage is TRBV6-2 or TRBV6-3 and J usage is TRBJ2-3; 9 nucleotides match TRBD1. Germline trimming cut 2 bases from V and 3 bases from J; bases unmatched to any gene: 6. This CDR3 contains 16 residues. Germline-derived CDR1 and CDR2 are MNHEY and SVGEGT. For the CDR3, the DNA is TGTGCCAGCAGTTACCGGGGGACAGGGAGGACAGATACGCAGTATTTT. This encodes CASSYRGTGRTDTQYF.

The chain joins TRBV5-4 to TRBJ2-4, with 8 bases identical to TRBD2. V lost 0 bases, J lost 4 bases, and 6 bases stayed unmatched. This CDR3 is 16 amino acids long. From germline, CDR1 is SGHNT and CDR2 YYREEE (reference sequence). The CDR3 region has the DNA TGTGCCAGCAGCTTGGACGGGGGGGGCCTTAAAAACATTCAGTACTTC. It is translated as CASSLDGGGLKNIQYF.

The chain links TRBV15 to TRBJ1-5; 8 bases align to TRBD1. Germline V gene data show CDR1 as LNHNV and CDR2 as YYDKDF (reference sequence). This CDR3 is built from 14 residues. V lost 3 bases and J lost 3; bases outside the gene matches: 1. This chain's CDR3 is CATSRTGDNQPQHF. CDR3 coding DNA: TGTGCCACCAGCAGGACAGGGGACAATCAGCCCCAGCATTTT.

V and J are TRBV18 and TRBJ1-1; no firm D call. CDR1 and CDR2 (germline): KGHSH, LQKENI. The CDR3 length is 15 residues. With 6 bases removed from V and 3 bases from J, the gap between germline ends came to 17 bases. As DNA, the CDR3 is TGTGCCAGCTCCCAAACCGGTCCTTCGTACACTGAAGCTTTCTTT. This gives the protein CASSQTGPSYTEAFF.

The genes are TRBV2 and TRBJ1-4, with 7 bases matching TRBD1. This CDR3 region has 12 residues. Germline lookup yields CDR1 SNHLY and CDR2 FYNNEI. With 5 bases clipped from V and 10 bases from J, the junction kept 4 bases outside the gene matches. CDR3 in DNA: TGTGCCAGCAGTTTGGACAGGTCAAAACTGTTTTTT. Translating it yields CASSLDRSKLFF. Full variable domain (rest looked up from reference TRBV2 and TRBJ1-4): EPEVTQTPSHQVTQMGQEVILRCVPISNHLYFYWYRQILGQKVEFLVSFYNNEISEKSEIFDDQFSVERPDGSNFTLKIRSTKLEDSAMYFCASSLDRSKLFFGSGTQLSVL.

The CDR3 sequence: CASSGGSPYEQYF. DNA of the CDR3: TGTGCCAGCAGTGGGGGGTCTCCCTACGAGCAGTACTTC. V and J are TRBV6-2 or TRBV6-3 and TRBJ2-7; D is possibly TRBD2 (6 bases). The length of the CDR3 is 13 residues. V gave up 5 bases and J gave up 2 bases, with 10 bases separating them. Germline CDR1 MNHEY, CDR2 SVGEGT.

This rearrangement joins TRBV5-5 to TRBJ2-7; perhaps TRBD2 as D (6 bases). Germline-derived CDR1 and CDR2 are SGHKS and YYEKEE (reference sequence). The CDR3 is 15 residues long. Trimming left V 5 bases short and J 2 bases short, with 17 bases between. The CDR3 here is CASSFAGLIPYEQYF. As DNA, the CDR3 is TGTGCCAGCAGTTTTGCGGGACTCATACCCTACGAGCAGTACTTC.

The chain recombines TRBV11-2 with TRBJ1-4; D might be TRBD1 (5 bases). V dropped 3 bases and J dropped 8 bases, with 16 bases sitting between them. Germline CDR1 SGHAT, CDR2 FQNNGV. This CDR3 comprises 15 residues. In DNA, the CDR3 is TGTGCCAGCAGCTTTCTTGACAGAGACGGCGAAAAACTGTTTTTT. Translation: CASSFLDRDGEKLFF. The full variable domain, in which reference TRBV11-2 and TRBJ1-4 provide the parts outside the CDR3, is EAGVAQSPRYKIIEKRQSVAFWCNPISGHATLYWYQQILGQGPKLLIQFQNNGVVDDSQLPKDRFSAERLKGVDSTLKIQPAKLEDSAVYLCASSFLDRDGEKLFFGSGTQLSVL.

The chain links TRBV10-1 to TRBJ1-1; D uncertain. The germline V and J ends were trimmed by 2 bases and 5 bases, with 15 bases remaining between them. CDR3 length: 15 residues. CDR1 and CDR2 (germline): WNHNN, SYGVQD (reference sequence). The CDR3 sequence: CASSEIFGFHTEAFF. The CDR3 nucleotides are TGCGCCAGCAGTGAGATTTTCGGGTTTCATACTGAAGCTTTCTTT.

This sequence joins TRBV21-1 and TRBJ2-4; the table's D call of TRBD2 was not tested on the DNA. TRBV21-1 is a documented pseudogene. The CDR3 has 17 amino acids. CDR3 region: CASSKSFPSLAKNIQYF. The CDR3 DNA is TGTGCCAGCAGCAAAAGTTTCCCTAGTCTAGCCAAAAACATTCAGTACTTC.

This clone was observed a few times. The chain combines TRBV3-1 (or the pseudogene TRBV3-2) with TRBJ1-2; TRBD1 matches at 7 bases. V shed 1 base, J shed 7 bases, and the junction held 9 bases outside the gene matches. The CDR3 is 15 residues long. The germline CDR1 and CDR2 sequences are LGHDT and YNNKEL (reference sequence). CDR3: CASSQALTGEAGYTF. CDR3 sequence (DNA): TGTGCCAGCAGCCAAGCCCTAACAGGGGAGGCTGGCTACACCTTC.

The chain links TRBV30 to TRBJ2-1; 7 nucleotides align to TRBD1. V lost 8 bases to trimming and J lost 4 bases; unmatched junction nucleotides: 11. This CDR3 comprises 14 residues. Germline values: CDR1 GTSNPN, CDR2 SVGIG (reference sequence). The CDR3 loop reads CAVYRGRTYNEQFF. The CDR3 nucleotides read TGTGCCGTATACAGGGGAAGGACTTACAATGAGCAGTTCTTC.

The gene calls are TRBV5-6 and TRBJ2-1; the match to TRBD1 covers 11 bases. CDR3 length: 14 residues. Germline V gives CDR1 SGHDT, CDR2 YYEEEE. The ends lost 3 bases at V and 8 bases at J; junction bases unmatched: 4. This CDR3 is CASSSTDRGHEQFF. The CDR3 bases are TGTGCCAGCAGCTCCACGGACAGGGGGCATGAGCAGTTCTTC.

The V call is TRBV6-2 or TRBV6-3, the J call TRBJ1-6; maybe TRBD1 (5 bases). The CDR3 consists of 14 residues. The germline V gene has CDR1 MNHEY and CDR2 SVGEGT. Trimming took off 5 bases at V and 6 bases at J, with 11 bases between the two ends. Here the CDR3 reads CASSTGTFNSPLHF. In nucleotides, the CDR3 is TGTGCCAGCAGTACCGGGACTTTTAATTCACCCCTCCACTTT.